The 22 T cell receptor beta chains reported below all come from one sample, sequenced in a study of blood T cell repertoires in COVID-19. Libraries were prepared by immunoSEQ multiplex PCR; TCRdb keeps only in-frame clonotypes and omits some of them. The sample carries 100,000 to 150,000 clones, approximately 86% recorded once. The sequencing sample was made of peripheral blood. The receptors come from a woman between 50 and 59 years old with active or convalescent COVID-19.

The chain links TRBV28 to TRBJ2-5; D gene unclear. CDR1 and CDR2 (germline): MDHEN, SYDVKM. The CDR3 has 14 residues. V lost 3 bases and J 5 bases, leaving 13 bases between the germline ends. The CDR3 sequence is CASSFLRLGETQYF. The CDR3 DNA follows: TGTGCCAGCAGTTTCCTCAGGTTAGGCGAGACCCAGTACTTC.

This clone has only a few counts. The V call is TRBV6-6, the J call TRBJ2-2; D may be TRBD1 (6 bases). Trimming removed 6 bases from V and 8 bases from J, with 10 bases in between. Germline loops: CDR1 MNHNY, CDR2 SVGAGI (reference sequence). The CDR3 sequence is 12 residues long. In DNA, the CDR3 is TGTGCCAGCAGCCCGGACAGAGGGGAGCTGTTTTTT. Translating it yields CASSPDRGELFF.

The chain is built from TRBV4-1 and TRBJ1-2, with D perhaps TRBD1 (6 bases). This CDR3 has 16 residues. CDR1 is MGHRA and CDR2 is YSYEKL in the germline V gene. Trimming removed 0 bases from V and 4 bases from J, with 15 bases in between. The CDR3 nucleotides are TGCGCCAGCAGCCAAGATGGGGTGGGGGCCCTCTATGGCTACACCTTC. This translates into CASSQDGVGALYGYTF.

This clone was detected only a few times. V gene TRBV7-6 combines with J gene TRBJ2-5; the match to TRBD1 covers 7 bases. This CDR3 is built from 18 residues. Unmatched junction bases numbered 20, after V lost 5 bases and J lost 5 bases. Germline V gives CDR1 SGHVS, CDR2 FNYEAQ. CDR3 residues: CASSRSVPGQPGPETQYF. The CDR3 bases are TGTGCCAGCAGCCGATCGGTTCCGGGACAGCCGGGACCGGAGACCCAGTACTTC.

The CDR3 is CASSFITTGVAYGYTF. The CDR3 region has the DNA TGTGCCAGCAGCTTCATCACGACAGGAGTAGCCTATGGCTACACCTTC. The V and J genes are TRBV7-2 and TRBJ1-2; a weak D match, TRBD1 (6 bases). Trimming took off 3 bases at V and 4 bases at J, with 18 bases between the two ends. Germline assignment: CDR1 SGHTA and CDR2 FQGNSA. The CDR3 runs to 16 residues.

This clone was observed a handful of times. The V and J genes are TRBV19 and TRBJ2-7; 11 positions agree with TRBD2. The CDR3 length is 15 residues. The ends lost 1 base at V and 2 bases at J; junction bases unmatched: 1. CDR1 and CDR2 (germline): LNHDA, SQIVND (reference sequence). The CDR3 region is CASSIGGLAAYEQYF. CDR3 DNA sequence: TGTGCCAGTAGTATAGGGGGACTAGCGGCCTACGAGCAGTACTTC.

The V call is TRBV7-9, the J call TRBJ2-3; D remains ambiguous. The CDR3 length is 12 residues. The V gene's germline CDR1 is SEHNR and CDR2 FQNEAQ (reference sequence). Trimming took off 5 bases at V and 6 bases at J, with 9 bases between the two ends. CDR3 in amino acids: CASSGGFDTQYF. In DNA form, the CDR3 reads TGTGCCAGCAGCGGCGGCTTTGATACGCAGTATTTT. Looking up the rest from reference TRBV7-9 and TRBJ2-3 gives the full variable domain: DTGVSQNPRHKITKRGQNVTFRCDPISEHNRLYWYRQTLGQGPEFLTYFQNEAQLEKSRLLSDRFSAERPKGSFSTLEIQRTEQGDSAMYLCASSGGFDTQYFGPGTRLTVL.

This chain connects TRBV9 to TRBJ2-3; D not resolved. V was cut by 0 bases and J by 5 bases, with 10 bases left in between. Looked up from germline, CDR1 is SGDLS and CDR2 is YYNGEE. The CDR3 is 14 amino acids. CDR3 loop: CASSVAPQVDTQYF. The DNA of the CDR3 is TGTGCCAGCAGCGTAGCCCCGCAGGTAGATACGCAGTATTTT.

V is TRBV5-1 and J is TRBJ1-1; perhaps TRBD1 as D (6 bases). Germline V gives CDR1 SGHRS, CDR2 YFSETQ. The V gene lost 4 bases and the J gene lost 5 bases, with 21 bases spanning the gap. The CDR3 is made up of 16 amino acids. The CDR3 DNA reads TGCGCCAGCAGCCCGGGGGGCTCAAGGGTGGGGACTGAAGCTTTCTTT. Translated: CASSPGGSRVGTEAFF. The complete variable domain, with remaining parts taken from reference TRBV5-1 and TRBJ1-1, reads KAGVTQTPRYLIKTRGQQVTLSCSPISGHRSVSWYQQTPGQGLQFLFEYFSETQRNKGNFPGRFSGRQFSNSRSEMNVSTLELGDSALYLCASSPGGSRVGTEAFFGQGTRLTVV.

The chain couples TRBV11-2 to TRBJ2-1; D ambiguous. This CDR3 has 14 residues. CDR1 is SGHAT and CDR2 is FQNNGV in the germline V gene. The V and J ends lost 1 base and 2 bases respectively, with 6 bases between them. This CDR3 is CASSLVTAYNEQFF. The CDR3 DNA follows: TGTGCCAGCAGCTTAGTAACAGCCTACAATGAGCAGTTCTTC.

The rearrangement joins TRBV19 to TRBJ2-5; 8 bases line up with TRBD1. Germline V gene lookup returns CDR1 LNHDA and CDR2 SQIVND (reference sequence). V was pared by 5 bases and J by 1 base, with 6 bases of the junction left unmatched. The CDR3 is made up of 15 amino acids. CDR3 loop: CASSVQGAIQETQYF. The CDR3 DNA sequence: TGTGCCAGTAGTGTCCAGGGGGCGATCCAAGAGACCCAGTACTTC. The whole variable domain, remainder taken from reference TRBV19 and TRBJ2-5, is DGGITQSPKYLFRKEGQNVTLSCEQNLNHDAMYWYRQDPGQGLRLIYYSQIVNDFQKGDIAEGYSVSREKKESFPLTVTSAQKNPTAFYLCASSVQGAIQETQYFGPGTRLLVL.

The rearrangement uses TRBV28 and TRBJ1-5, with D possibly matching TRBD1 (6 bases). Germline CDR1 MDHEN, CDR2 SYDVKM. The V gene lost 8 bases and the J gene lost 7 bases, with 18 bases spanning the gap. The CDR3 runs to 14 residues. The CDR3 reads CASLEGGATQPQHF. CDR3 bases: TGTGCCAGCCTTGAGGGGGGGGCAACGCAGCCCCAGCATTTT.

The chain uses TRBV30 and TRBJ1-1, with a tentative D call TRBD1 (6 bases). Trimming pared 7 bases from V and 4 bases from J, leaving 25 bases between. CDR1 GTSNPN and CDR2 SVGIG come from the germline V gene (reference sequence). This CDR3 is 16 amino acids long. The CDR3 DNA sequence: TGTGCCTCCACCGAGGGGGGGACTTCCTGGGGCACTGAAGCTTTCTTT. Residues: CASTEGGTSWGTEAFF.

The chain recombines TRBV4-3 with TRBJ1-2, with TRBD1 matching over 7 bases. The CDR3 loop spans 13 amino acids. The V segment lost 0 bases and the J segment 14 bases; nucleotides outside the gene matches: 9. Germline V gene data show CDR1 as LGHNA and CDR2 as YSLEER. CDR3 in DNA: TGCGCCAGCAGCCAAGATAAGGGGACAGTCAATACCTTC. Encoded protein: CASSQDKGTVNTF.

V usage is TRBV3-1 (or the pseudogene TRBV3-2) and J usage is TRBJ2-3; 8 bases are shared with TRBD1. CDR3 length: 15 residues. The J segment lost 2 bases and the V segment lost 1 base, leaving 2 bases of the junction unmatched. CDR1 LGHDT and CDR2 YNNKEL come from the germline V gene (reference sequence). This CDR3 is CASSQVTGATDTQYF. CDR3 DNA: TGTGCCAGCAGCCAAGTGACAGGGGCCACAGATACGCAGTATTTT.

Remarks on this clone: The junction and the germline gene differ at one end; a read error may be behind it. The chain links TRBV5-1 to TRBJ2-3; 9 bases map to TRBD2. Germline V gives CDR1 SGHRS, CDR2 YFSETQ. The CDR3 runs to 15 residues. CDR3 in amino acids: CASSPPLAGTETQYF. DNA of the CDR3: TGCGCCAGCAGCCCGCCACTAGCGGGTACAGAAACGCAGTATTTT.

A few counts support this clone. Other nucleotide sequences in the sample specify the same CDR3. J is TRBJ1-2 and V is TRBV18; TRBD1 matches 9 bases. From germline, CDR1 is KGHSH and CDR2 LQKENI. Trimming removed 3 bases from V and 8 bases from J; junction bases left unmatched: 4. This CDR3 has 13 amino acids. CDR3 region: CASSPGQGGGYTF. DNA of the CDR3: TGTGCCAGCTCACCGGGACAGGGTGGCGGCTACACCTTC.

The V call is TRBV4-2, the J call TRBJ1-1; possibly TRBD1 for D (6 bases). The CDR3 is 15 residues long. V lost 3 bases and J 4 bases, leaving 15 bases between the germline ends. Germline V gene data show CDR1 as LGHNA and CDR2 as YNFKEQ. DNA for the CDR3: TGTGCCAGCAGCCACCTCGAGGGGGTAAGCACTGAAGCTTTCTTT. Amino acids: CASSHLEGVSTEAFF.

The V call is TRBV7-6, the J call TRBJ2-5; unclear D gene. This CDR3 comprises 11 residues. CDR1 and CDR2 from the germline V gene are SGHVS and FNYEAQ. The V end was cut by 5 bases, the J end by 2 bases, with 3 bases between. CDR3 amino acids: CASSEQETQYF. The CDR3 region has the DNA TGTGCCAGCAGCGAGCAAGAGACCCAGTACTTC.

The chain joins TRBV11-2 to TRBJ1-5, with TRBD1 identical over 7 bases. With V trimmed by 6 bases and J by 4 bases, 6 bases remained unmatched. The V gene's germline CDR1 is SGHAT and CDR2 FQNNGV. The CDR3 consists of 14 residues. The CDR3 reads CASSAGTDNQPQHF. The CDR3 region has the DNA TGTGCCAGCAGTGCCGGGACAGATAATCAGCCCCAGCATTTT.

This sequence joins TRBV9 and TRBJ2-3, with D hard to call. Per germline, CDR1 SGDLS and CDR2 YYNGEE. CDR3 size: 13 residues. Trimming shortened V by 3 bases and J by 2 bases, and 7 bases separated the two germline ends. The CDR3 bases are TGTGCCAGCAGCGCCTTCTTCACAGATACGCAGTATTTT. Translating it yields CASSAFFTDTQYF.

This chain links TRBV4-2 with TRBJ1-6, with D tentatively TRBD1 (5 bases). There are 15 residues in the CDR3. Trimming took off 4 bases at V and 6 bases at J, with 13 bases between the two ends. CDR1 is LGHNA, CDR2 YNFKEQ, per germline. DNA for the CDR3: TGTGCCAGCAGCCTCATGGCGGGGGGTAATTCACCCCTCCACTTT. Protein product: CASSLMAGGNSPLHF.